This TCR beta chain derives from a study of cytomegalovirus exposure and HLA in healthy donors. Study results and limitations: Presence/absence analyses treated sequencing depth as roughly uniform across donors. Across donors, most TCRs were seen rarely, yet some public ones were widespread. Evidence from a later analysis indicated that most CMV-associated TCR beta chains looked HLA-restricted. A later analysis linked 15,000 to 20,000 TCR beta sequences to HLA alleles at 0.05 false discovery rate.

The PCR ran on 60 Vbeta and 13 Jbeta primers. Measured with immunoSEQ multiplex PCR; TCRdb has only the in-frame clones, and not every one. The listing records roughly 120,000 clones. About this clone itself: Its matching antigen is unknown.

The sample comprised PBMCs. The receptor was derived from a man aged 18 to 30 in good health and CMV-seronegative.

The CDR3: CAWSPTTGAEAFF. The CDR3 DNA reads TGTGCCTGGAGTCCGACTACAGGGGCTGAAGCTTTCTTT. The chain uses TRBV30 and TRBJ1-1; 7 bases are shared with TRBD1. J gave up 6 bases and V 2 bases, and 6 bases lay outside the gene matches. The CDR3 covers 13 residues. Germline CDR1 reads GTSNPN; CDR2 reads SVGIG (reference sequence).